The present TCR beta chain was sequenced within a study of T cell responses to AZD1222 COVID-19 vaccine. General study results and limits: AZD1222 recipients seropositive at baseline numbered only five to seven. Researchers report vaccine-associated CD4 TCRs spanning spike, with dominance at 160-218 and 743-854.

Germline CDR1 reads SGHRS; CDR2 reads YFSETQ. This CDR3 region has 17 residues. Trimming left V 4 bases short and J 0 bases short, with 17 bases between. Data came from immunoSEQ multiplex PCR; TCRdb stores just in-frame clones and leaves some out. Altogether over 50,000 clones are present, about 80% being singletons, with the ten largest covering 5%. As concerns this clone: Its target is not known.

This rearrangement joins TRBV5-1 to TRBJ1-3; a weak D match, TRBD1 (6 bases). The sequencing here drew on peripheral blood, taken 28 days after the second AZD1222 dose. The sequence came from an adult who received the AZD1222 COVID-19 vaccine. This CDR3 reads CASSETGQSFSGNTIYF. The CDR3 nucleotides are TGCGCCAGCAGCGAGACCGGACAGTCTTTCTCTGGAAACACCATATATTTT.